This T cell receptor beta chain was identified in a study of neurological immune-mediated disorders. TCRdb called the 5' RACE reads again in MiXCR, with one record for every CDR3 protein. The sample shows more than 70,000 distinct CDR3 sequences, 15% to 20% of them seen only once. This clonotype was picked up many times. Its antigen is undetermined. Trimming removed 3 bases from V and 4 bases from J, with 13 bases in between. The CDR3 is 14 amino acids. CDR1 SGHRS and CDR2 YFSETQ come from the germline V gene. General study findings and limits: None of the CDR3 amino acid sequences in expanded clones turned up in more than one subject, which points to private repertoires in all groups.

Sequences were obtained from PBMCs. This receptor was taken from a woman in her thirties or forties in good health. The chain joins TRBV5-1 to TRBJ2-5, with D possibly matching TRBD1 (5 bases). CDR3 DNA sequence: TGCGCCAGCAGCTACGACGTGGGGCGAGAGACCCAGTACTTC. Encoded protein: CASSYDVGRETQYF.